Below are 15 T cell receptor beta chains sequenced from a single sample in a study of neurological immune-mediated disorders. TCRdb independently ran MiXCR on the 5' RACE reads; one entry per CDR3 protein. Found here are around 50,000 distinct CDR3 sequences, around 13% of them singletons; the top ten hold under 5%. Time point: longitudinal time-point 2. The sequenced material came from PBMCs. The receptors were sampled from a male donor with HTLV-1-associated myelopathy (HAM/TSP).

The sample holds many counts of this clonotype. The rearrangement uses TRBV6-5 and TRBJ1-2; 8 nucleotides align to TRBD1. CDR3 length: 14 amino acids. V lost 6 bases, J lost 3 bases, and 6 bases stayed unmatched. The germline V gene encodes CDR1 MNHEY and CDR2 SVGAGI. CDR3 residues: CASSPQGVDYGYTF. CDR3 in DNA: TGTGCCAGCAGCCCACAGGGGGTCGACTATGGCTACACCTTC.

The V and J genes are TRBV20-1 and TRBJ2-5, with D hard to call. Trimming stripped 2 bases from V and 5 bases from J, with 9 bases between. The CDR3 covers 12 residues. CDR1 DFQATT and CDR2 SNEGSKA come from the germline V gene (reference sequence). This chain's CDR3 is CSARIARETQYF. The CDR3, as DNA: TGCAGTGCTAGAATTGCTCGGGAGACCCAGTACTTC.

This clonotype was seen many times. The chain carries TRBV7-2 and TRBJ2-3; D unresolved. Germline assignment: CDR1 SGHTA and CDR2 FQGNSA. CDR3 length: 14 residues. Between the trimmed V and J ends, which lost 2 bases and 3 bases, there was a span of 9 bases. CDR3 bases: TGTGCCAGCAGCTTATTTCAGAGTACAGATACGCAGTATTTT. This sequence encodes CASSLFQSTDTQYF. The whole variable domain, filled in from reference TRBV7-2 and TRBJ2-3, reads GAGVSQSPSNKVTEKGKDVELRCDPISGHTALYWYRQSLGQGLEFLIYFQGNSAPDKSGLPSDRFSAERTGGSVSTLTIQRTQQEDSAVYLCASSLFQSTDTQYFGPGTRLTVL.

The sample holds many counts of this clonotype. The chain carries TRBV27 and TRBJ1-6; D is ambiguous. The V and J ends lost 6 bases and 5 bases respectively, with 14 bases between them. CDR1 is MNHEY and CDR2 is SMNVEV in the germline V gene (reference sequence). The CDR3 runs to 15 residues. The chain's CDR3 is CASRALEGNNSPLHF. Written as DNA, the CDR3 is TGTGCCAGCAGGGCCCTCGAAGGGAATAATTCACCCCTCCACTTT.

This clonotype has at least ten counts. This chain links TRBV7-2 with TRBJ2-5; 8 nucleotides align to TRBD1. Unmatched junction bases numbered 9, after V lost 2 bases and J lost 7 bases. Germline lookup yields CDR1 SGHTA and CDR2 FQGNSA. The CDR3 runs to 15 residues. In DNA form, the CDR3 reads TGTGCCAGCAGCTTAATCAGGGGGCAGGGAGGGACCCAGTACTTC. Its protein is CASSLIRGQGGTQYF.

There are many counts of this clonotype. The rearrangement uses TRBV5-1 and TRBJ1-2; 10 nucleotides align to TRBD1. Germline assignment: CDR1 SGHRS and CDR2 YFSETQ. J gave up 0 bases and V 5 bases, and 4 bases lay outside the gene matches. This CDR3 region has 15 residues. CDR3 DNA sequence: TGCGCCAGCAGAGTGGGGACAGGGGCTAACTATGGCTACACCTTC. Amino acid sequence: CASRVGTGANYGYTF. Looking up the rest from reference TRBV5-1 and TRBJ1-2 gives the full variable domain: KAGVTQTPRYLIKTRGQQVTLSCSPISGHRSVSWYQQTPGQGLQFLFEYFSETQRNKGNFPGRFSGRQFSNSRSEMNVSTLELGDSALYLCASRVGTGANYGYTFGSGTRLTVV.

There are many counts of this clonotype. The chain uses TRBV20-1 and TRBJ2-6; D is perhaps TRBD1 or TRBD2 (6 bases each). The CDR3 contains 16 residues. Trimming pared 4 bases from V and 0 bases from J, leaving 13 bases between. Germline-derived CDR1 and CDR2 are DFQATT and SNEGSKA (reference sequence). The CDR3 DNA is TGCAGTGCTAATGAGGGGGGCCCCTCTGGGGCCAACGTCCTGACTTTC. It yields the protein CSANEGGPSGANVLTF.

This chain uses TRBV5-1 with TRBJ1-2; D is uncertain. V shed 0 bases and J shed 5 bases, with 8 bases lying between them. CDR1 is SGHRS and CDR2 is YFSETQ in the germline V gene. The CDR3 runs 13 residues. CDR3 region: CASSLDGKYGYTF. DNA of the CDR3: TGCGCCAGCAGCTTGGACGGTAAATATGGCTACACCTTC.

This clonotype appeared many times. V gene TRBV28 combines with J gene TRBJ1-6; D perhaps matches TRBD1 (5 bases). There are 14 residues in the CDR3. Germline CDR1 is MDHEN and CDR2 is SYDVKM. V lost 3 bases and J lost 9, with 12 bases in between. Here the CDR3 DNA reads TGTGCCAGCAGTTTTAGGGGCCCAGGTTCACCCCTCCACTTT. This gives the protein CASSFRGPGSPLHF.

This clonotype was counted at least ten times. CDR3 amino acids: CATSDLEGAWADTQYF. The CDR3 nucleotides read TGTGCCACCAGTGATTTGGAGGGAGCGTGGGCAGATACGCAGTATTTT. The chain joins TRBV24-1 to TRBJ2-3; tentatively, D is TRBD2 (5 bases). This CDR3 has 16 residues. The germline V gene has CDR1 KGHDR and CDR2 SFDVKD. Trimming pared 0 bases from V and 4 bases from J, leaving 13 bases between.

This clonotype was seen many times. The chain couples TRBV7-2 to TRBJ1-4, with D uncertain. The CDR3 has 15 amino acids. Germline V gene lookup returns CDR1 SGHTA and CDR2 FQGNSA. With 5 bases removed from V and 3 bases from J, the gap between germline ends came to 13 bases. CDR3 DNA sequence: TGTGCCAGCAGCCCACAGCGAGAGGCTAATGAAAAACTGTTTTTT. Translated, it gives CASSPQREANEKLFF.

This clonotype occurred many times. V and J are TRBV29-1 and TRBJ2-3; D is undetermined. The germline V gene has CDR1 SQVTM and CDR2 ANQGSEA. This CDR3 is 13 amino acids long. The V and J ends lost 5 bases and 1 base respectively, with 10 bases between them. CDR3 bases: TGCAGCGTTACTCCGGGCGGCACAGATACGCAGTATTTT. It is translated as CSVTPGGTDTQYF.

This clonotype was counted ten times or more. The chain is built from TRBV5-1 and TRBJ1-1; TRBD1 might be the D (5 bases). Trimming left V 1 base short and J 1 base short, with 17 bases between. This CDR3 is built from 17 residues. The germline gives CDR1 SGHRS, CDR2 YFSETQ. CDR3 sequence reads: CASSLRDAPGSNTEAFF. The DNA for the CDR3 is TGCGCCAGCAGCTTGAGGGACGCCCCCGGGTCGAACACTGAAGCTTTCTTT.

This clonotype occurred many times. The chain recombines TRBV15 with TRBJ1-3, with 7 nucleotides matching TRBD1. CDR1 LNHNV and CDR2 YYDKDF come from the germline V gene (reference sequence). V was pared by 1 base and J by 3 bases, with 6 bases of the junction left unmatched. This CDR3 is built from 16 residues. The CDR3 spells CATSRGQGSHGNTIYF. CDR3 DNA: TGTGCCACCAGCAGAGGACAGGGAAGTCATGGAAACACCATATATTTT.

CDR3 nucleotides: TGCAGTGCTAGGTCGGGGGGAAGGTACGAGCAGTACTTC. It encodes CSARSGGRYEQYF. The rearrangement joins TRBV20-1 to TRBJ2-7; TRBD2 matches 7 bases. The V gene's germline CDR1 is DFQATT and CDR2 SNEGSKA (reference sequence). The CDR3 runs 13 residues. V gave up 3 bases and J gave up 4 bases; unmatched junction bases: 6.